This TCR beta chain was recorded in a study of T cells after yellow fever vaccination. This clonotype was seen ten or more times. The CDR3 has 13 amino acids. Trimming shortened V by 3 bases and J by 3 bases, and 5 bases separated the two germline ends. Germline lookup yields CDR1 LNHDA and CDR2 SQIVND (reference sequence). TCRdb fed the 5' RACE reads into MiXCR, producing one record per CDR3 protein. The data contain 120,000 to 150,000 distinct CDR3 sequences, roughly 8.2% of them singletons. The chain has TRBV19 and TRBJ2-2; no reliable D call. Here the sequenced sample was CD4+ T cells sorted from PBMCs, taken 5 days after the yellow fever booster vaccination. The receptor was derived from a man aged 25 to 40 who received the YFV17D yellow fever vaccine. The DNA of the CDR3 is TGTGCCAGTAGTATCGACTACACCGGGGAGCTGTTTTTT. Amino acid sequence: CASSIDYTGELFF.